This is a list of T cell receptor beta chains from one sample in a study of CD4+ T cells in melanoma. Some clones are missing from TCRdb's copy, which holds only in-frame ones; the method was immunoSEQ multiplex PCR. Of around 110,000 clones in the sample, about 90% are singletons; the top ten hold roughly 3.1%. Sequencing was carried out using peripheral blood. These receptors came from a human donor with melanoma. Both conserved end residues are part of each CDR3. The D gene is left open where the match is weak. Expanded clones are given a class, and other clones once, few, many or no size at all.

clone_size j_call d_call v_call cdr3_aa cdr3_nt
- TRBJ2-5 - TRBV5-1 CASSFGANQETQYF TGCGCCAGCAGCTTCGGGGCTAACCAAGAGACCCAGTACTTC
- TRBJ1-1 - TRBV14 CASSQLDGWGTEAFF TGTGCCAGCAGCCAGCTCGATGGATGGGGAACTGAAGCTTTCTTT
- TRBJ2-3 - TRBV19 CASSMGAVGTDTQYF TGTGCCAGTAGTATGGGGGCCGTAGGCACAGATACGCAGTATTTT
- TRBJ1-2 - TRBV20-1 CSARRGYGYTF TGCAGTGCCCGAAGGGGCTATGGCTACACCTTC
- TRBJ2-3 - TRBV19 CASSIRTGNGDTQYF TGTGCCAGTAGTATAAGGACCGGGAATGGTGATACGCAGTATTTT
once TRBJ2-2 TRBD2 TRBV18 CASSPSGRRTGELFF TGTGCCAGCTCACCTAGCGGGAGGCGCACCGGGGAGCTGTTTTTT
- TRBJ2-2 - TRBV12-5 CASGLGSGELFF TGTGCTAGTGGTTTGGGTTCCGGGGAGCTGTTTTTT
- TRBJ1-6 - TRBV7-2 CATERGGPDSPLHF TGTGCCACCGAAAGAGGGGGGCCTGATTCACCCCTCCACTTT
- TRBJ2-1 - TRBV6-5 CASSYSRGRGEQFF TGTGCCAGCAGTTACTCGCGGGGGCGGGGTGAGCAGTTCTTC
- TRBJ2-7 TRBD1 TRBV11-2 CASRRWTGSYEQYF TGTGCCAGCAGACGGTGGACAGGCTCCTACGAGCAGTACTTC
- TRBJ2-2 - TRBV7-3 CASSLRRGAQTGELFF TGTGCCAGCAGCTTAAGGAGGGGCGCACAAACCGGGGAGCTGTTTTTT
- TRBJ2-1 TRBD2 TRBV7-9 CASSSDYLTSGQYNEQFF TGTGCCAGCAGTTCGGATTACCTTACTAGCGGACAGTACAATGAGCAGTTCTTC
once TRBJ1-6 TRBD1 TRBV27 CASSKGQGF TGTGCCAGCAGTAAAGGACAGGGGTTC
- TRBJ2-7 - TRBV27 CASSFGPVGYEQYF TGTGCCAGCAGTTTTGGTCCGGTGGGCTACGAGCAGTACTTC
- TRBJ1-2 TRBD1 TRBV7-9 CAELWTGETPGYTF TGTGCCGAACTTTGGACAGGGGAAACCCCCGGCTACACCTTC
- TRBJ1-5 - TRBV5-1 CASSSWGGGQPQHF TGCGCCAGCAGCTCTTGGGGGGGTGGTCAGCCCCAGCATTTT
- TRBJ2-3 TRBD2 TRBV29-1 CSVRIGTSGRKFRTDTQYF TGCAGCGTTCGAATAGGGACTAGCGGGAGGAAGTTTCGGACAGATACGCAGTATTTT
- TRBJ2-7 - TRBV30 CAWSVNSYEQYF TGTGCCTGGAGTGTAAACTCCTACGAGCAGTACTTC
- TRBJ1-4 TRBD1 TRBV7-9 CASSPGQGISMGEKLFF TGTGCCAGCAGCCCAGGACAGGGAATATCTATGGGTGAAAAACTGTTTTTT
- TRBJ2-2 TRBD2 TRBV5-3 CARSLSASGPHPNTGELFF TGTGCCAGAAGCTTAAGCGCTAGCGGGCCCCACCCGAACACCGGGGAGCTGTTTTTT
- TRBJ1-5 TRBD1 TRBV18 CASSPLGQGPTGPQHF TGTGCCAGCTCACCATTGGGACAGGGGCCCACAGGGCCCCAGCATTTT
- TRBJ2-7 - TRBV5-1 CASSFQGGLSSYEQYF TGCGCCAGCAGCTTTCAGGGGGGATTGAGCTCCTACGAGCAGTACTTC
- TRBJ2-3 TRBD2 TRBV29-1 CSVETFGLEALDTQYF TGCAGCGTTGAGACTTTTGGACTAGAAGCACTAGATACGCAGTATTTT
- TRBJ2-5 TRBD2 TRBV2 CASSQYTSVQETQYF TGTGCCAGCAGCCAATACACTAGCGTCCAAGAGACCCAGTACTTC
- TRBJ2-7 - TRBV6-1 CASSEVSAYEQYF TGTGCCAGCAGTGAAGTAAGCGCTTACGAGCAGTACTTC
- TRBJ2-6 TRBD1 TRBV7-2 CASSLTGGAGANVLTF TGTGCCAGCAGCTTGACAGGGGGCGCTGGGGCCAACGTCCTGACTTTC
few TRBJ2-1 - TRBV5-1 CASSLARGVYNEQFF TGCGCCAGCAGCTTGGCCAGGGGGGTATACAATGAGCAGTTCTTC
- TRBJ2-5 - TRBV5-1 CASSLDTSTATAGTQYF TGCGCCAGCAGCTTGGATACCTCGACAGCCACGGCGGGCACCCAGTACTTC
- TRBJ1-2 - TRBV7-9 CASSLVSVNYGYTF TGTGCCAGCAGCTTAGTGTCGGTTAACTATGGCTACACCTTC
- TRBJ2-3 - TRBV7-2 CASSHSARTDTQYF TGTGCCAGCAGCCATAGCGCCCGCACAGATACGCAGTATTTT
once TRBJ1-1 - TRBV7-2 CASSLRQNTEAFF TGTGCCAGCAGCTTACGTCAGAACACTGAAGCTTTCTTT
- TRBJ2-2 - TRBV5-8 CASSLERNTGELFF TGTGCCAGCAGCTTGGAGAGGAACACCGGGGAGCTGTTTTTT
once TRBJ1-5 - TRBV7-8 CASSSDQGSGPQHF TGTGCCAGCAGCTCCGATCAGGGATCCGGGCCCCAGCATTTT
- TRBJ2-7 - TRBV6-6 CASSKPTRSPWEQYF TGTGCCAGCAGTAAACCAACTAGATCCCCCTGGGAGCAGTACTTC
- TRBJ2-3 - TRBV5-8 CASSQSKGFGDTQYF TGTGCCAGCAGCCAATCCAAAGGCTTTGGAGATACGCAGTATTTT
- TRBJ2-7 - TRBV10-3 CAISDGTYEQYF TGTGCCATCAGTGACGGCACCTACGAGCAGTACTTC
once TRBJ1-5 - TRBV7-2 CASSLGWGEPQHF TGTGCCAGCAGCTTAGGCTGGGGAGAGCCCCAGCATTTT
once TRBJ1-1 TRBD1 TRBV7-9 CASSTTGGNTEAFF TGTGCCAGCAGCACCACAGGGGGTAACACTGAAGCTTTCTTT
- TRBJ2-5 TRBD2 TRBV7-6 CASKNRQDGTSGTKETQYF TGTGCCAGCAAAAACCGACAAGATGGGACTAGCGGTACTAAAGAGACCCAGTACTTC
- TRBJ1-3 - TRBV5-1 CASAPRVNSGNTIYF TGCGCCTCCGCCCCCCGGGTGAACTCTGGAAACACCATATATTTT
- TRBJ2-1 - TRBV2 CASSGEYNEQFF TGTGCCAGCAGTGGGGAGTACAATGAGCAGTTCTTC
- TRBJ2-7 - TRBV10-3 CAIKIDGSYEQYF TGTGCCATCAAGATTGATGGGAGCTACGAGCAGTACTTC
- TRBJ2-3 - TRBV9 CASSEGTPSDTQYF TGTGCCAGCAGCGAGGGGACTCCTTCAGATACGCAGTATTTT
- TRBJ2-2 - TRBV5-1 CASSLADYSGPGGGELFF TGCGCCAGCAGCTTGGCTGATTACTCGGGGCCAGGCGGCGGGGAGCTGTTTTTT
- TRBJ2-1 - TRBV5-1 CASSTDSYNEQFF TGCGCCAGCAGCACGGACAGCTACAATGAGCAGTTCTTC
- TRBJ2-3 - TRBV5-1 CASLGGDTQYF TGCGCCAGCTTGGGGGGAGATACGCAGTATTTT
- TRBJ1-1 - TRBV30 CAWSPSGRAAFF TGTGCCTGGAGTCCTTCCGGGAGGGCGGCTTTCTTT
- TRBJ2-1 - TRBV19 CASSIGQNNEQFF TGTGCCAGTAGTATAGGCCAGAACAATGAGCAGTTCTTC